The 6 T cell receptor beta chains reported below all come from one sample, sequenced in a study of beta chain features in type 1 diabetes. General observations from the study: Significant though moderate, a shortening of TCRB CDR3s appeared in all four CD4+ subsets of Type 1 diabetes patients.

Every isolated RNA sample was fully reverse transcribed, so sequencing captured expressed TCRB transcripts. This table comes from immunoSEQ multiplex PCR, and its TCRdb copy is limited to in-frame clones, with some not included. The data show about 160,000 clones, about 8.1% seen once. Antigen specificity for these receptors is unknown. Specimen: central memory CD4+ T cells from blood. The receptors shown here come from a woman between 18 and 29 years old with type 1 diabetes.

V is TRBV11-2 and J is TRBJ1-2, with TRBD1 matching over 10 bases. The CDR3 loop spans 13 amino acids. Per the germline V gene, CDR1 is SGHAT and CDR2 is FQNNGV. The J segment lost 7 bases and the V segment lost 4 bases, leaving 3 bases of the junction unmatched. The CDR3 region is CASSSGQGGGYTF. The CDR3, as DNA: TGTGCCAGCAGCTCTGGACAGGGGGGTGGCTACACCTTC.

This clone was counted between two and nine times. The J gene is TRBJ2-1, the V gene TRBV4-2; 10 bases match TRBD1. This CDR3 spans 15 amino acids. Germline lookup yields CDR1 LGHNA and CDR2 YNFKEQ. After removal of 4 bases from V and 2 bases from J, the junction contained 2 bases not matched to a gene. The CDR3 coding sequence is TGTGCCAGCAGCCCCGGGACAGGGGCCTACAATGAGCAGTTCTTC. This sequence encodes CASSPGTGAYNEQFF.

This clone was observed a few times. The rearrangement links TRBV4-2 to TRBJ2-2; D is unresolved. V shed 0 bases and J shed 6 bases, with 14 bases lying between them. The CDR3 extends over 16 amino acids. Germline V gives CDR1 LGHNA, CDR2 YNFKEQ. CDR3 sequence (DNA): TGTGCCAGCAGCCAAGAAGCGCGGCAGATCTCCGGGGAGCTGTTTTTT. Encoded protein: CASSQEARQISGELFF.

The chain uses TRBV27 and TRBJ2-3, with D hard to call. The germline V gene has CDR1 MNHEY and CDR2 SMNVEV (reference sequence). This CDR3 is built from 14 residues. Trimming took 3 bases from V and 3 from J, leaving 10 bases between them. DNA of the CDR3: TGTGCCAGCAGTTTTGAGGCGTGGACAGATACGCAGTATTTT. It yields the protein CASSFEAWTDTQYF.

V gene TRBV5-4 combines with J gene TRBJ1-1; 7 bases line up with TRBD1. V dropped 5 bases and J dropped 0; count of bases not matched to a gene: 13. Germline CDR1 is SGHNT and CDR2 is YYREEE (reference sequence). The CDR3 has 17 amino acids. The CDR3 spells CASSPGQVGGMNTEAFF. The CDR3 DNA sequence: TGTGCCAGCAGTCCCGGACAGGTTGGAGGGATGAACACTGAAGCTTTCTTT.

This clone has only a few counts. The rearrangement joins TRBV4-2 to TRBJ1-1, with 7 positions matching TRBD1. The CDR3 consists of 15 residues. CDR1 is LGHNA, CDR2 YNFKEQ, per germline. V lost 0 bases, J lost 4 bases, and 5 bases stayed unmatched. CDR3 in DNA: TGTGCCAGCAGCCAAGAATTAGGGGGCACCACTGAAGCTTTCTTT. Encoded protein: CASSQELGGTTEAFF.